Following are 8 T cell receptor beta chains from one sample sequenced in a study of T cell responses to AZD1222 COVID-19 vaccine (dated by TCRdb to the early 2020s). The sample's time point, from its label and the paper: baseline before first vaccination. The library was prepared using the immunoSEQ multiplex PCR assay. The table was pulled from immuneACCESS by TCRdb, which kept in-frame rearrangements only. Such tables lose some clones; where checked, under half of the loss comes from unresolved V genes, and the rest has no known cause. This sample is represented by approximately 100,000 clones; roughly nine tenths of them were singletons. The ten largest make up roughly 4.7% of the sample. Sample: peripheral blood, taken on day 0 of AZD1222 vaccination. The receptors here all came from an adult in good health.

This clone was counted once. The CDR3 sequence: CASSPQGGPRSGYTF. CDR3 DNA: TGTGCCAGCAGTCCACAGGGAGGGCCCCGATCTGGCTACACCTTC. The chain uses TRBV6-5 and TRBJ1-2, with D possibly being TRBD1 (6 bases). The CDR3 sequence is 15 residues long. V was shortened by 5 bases and J by 7 bases, with 20 bases between the two germline ends. Germline V gives CDR1 MNHEY, CDR2 SVGAGI.

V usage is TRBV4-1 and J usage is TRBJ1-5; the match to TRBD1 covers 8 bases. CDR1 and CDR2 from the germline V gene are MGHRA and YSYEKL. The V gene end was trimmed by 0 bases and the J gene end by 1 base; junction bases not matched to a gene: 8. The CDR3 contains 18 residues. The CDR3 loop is CASSQDSQGAWSNQPQHF. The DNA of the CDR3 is TGCGCCAGCAGCCAAGATAGTCAGGGGGCGTGGAGCAATCAGCCCCAGCATTTT.

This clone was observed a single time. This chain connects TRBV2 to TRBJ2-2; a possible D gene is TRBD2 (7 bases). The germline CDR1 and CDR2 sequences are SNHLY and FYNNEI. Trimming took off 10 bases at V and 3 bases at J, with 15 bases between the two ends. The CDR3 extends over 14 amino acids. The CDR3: CATLRGAYTGELFF. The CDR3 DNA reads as TGTGCCACGCTACGGGGGGCATACACCGGGGAGCTGTTTTTT.

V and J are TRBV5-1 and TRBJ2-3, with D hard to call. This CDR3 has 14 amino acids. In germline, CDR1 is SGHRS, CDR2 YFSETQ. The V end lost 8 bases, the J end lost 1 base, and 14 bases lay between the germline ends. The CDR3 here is CASMGSVGTDTQYF. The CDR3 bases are TGCGCCAGTATGGGATCTGTGGGCACAGATACGCAGTATTTT.

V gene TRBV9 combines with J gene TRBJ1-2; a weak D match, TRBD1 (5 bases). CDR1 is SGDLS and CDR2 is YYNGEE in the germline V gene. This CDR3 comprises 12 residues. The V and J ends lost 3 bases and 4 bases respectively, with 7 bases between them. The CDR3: CASSGDLYGYTF. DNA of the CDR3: TGTGCCAGCAGCGGGGACCTCTATGGCTACACCTTC.

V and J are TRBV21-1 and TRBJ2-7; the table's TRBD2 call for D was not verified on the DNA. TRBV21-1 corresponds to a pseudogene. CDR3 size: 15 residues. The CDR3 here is CASSKDRLAGYEQYF. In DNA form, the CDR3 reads TGTGCCAGCAGCAAAGATCGGCTAGCAGGCTACGAGCAGTACTTC.

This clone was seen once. The DNA for the CDR3 is TGTGCCAGCAGCCTAAGGACAGGGAACTCACCCCTCCACTTT. Translated, it gives CASSLRTGNSPLHF. The rearrangement links TRBV3-1 (or the pseudogene TRBV3-2) to TRBJ1-6; 8 bases match TRBD1. The CDR3 has 14 amino acids. With 4 bases clipped from V and 10 bases from J, the junction kept 6 bases outside the gene matches. Germline lookup yields CDR1 LGHDT and CDR2 YNNKEL (reference sequence).

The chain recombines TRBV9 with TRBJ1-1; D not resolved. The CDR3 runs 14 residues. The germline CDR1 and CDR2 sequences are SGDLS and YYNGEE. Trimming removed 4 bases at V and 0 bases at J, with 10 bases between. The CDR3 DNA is TGTGCCAGCAGCCTCCAGAGCTTGAACACTGAAGCTTTCTTT. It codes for CASSLQSLNTEAFF.